These T cell receptor beta chains were read from a single sample in a study of T cells after yellow fever vaccination. TCRdb fed the 5' RACE reads into MiXCR, producing one record per CDR3 protein. The table shows around 340,000 distinct CDR3 sequences, with approximately 12% occurring only once. The material was CD4+ T cells sorted from PBMCs, obtained 15 days after the yellow fever booster vaccination. The receptors derive from a man aged 18 to 29 who received the YFV17D yellow fever vaccine. Both conserved end residues are part of each CDR3. A D gene is named only where the DNA matches it firmly. Rows may omit the clone size; those that give it use once, few, many or a size class.

size	D	V	J	DNA	CDR3
.	.	TRBV12-3/TRBV12-4	TRBJ1-1	TGTGCCAGCTCAGTGGGGGGCTGGACTGAAGCTTTCTTT	CASSVGGWTEAFF
many	.	TRBV7-2	TRBJ1-3	TGTGCCAGCAGCCCCGGGACGGCCACTGGAAACACCATATATTTT	CASSPGTATGNTIYF
.	.	TRBV12-3/TRBV12-4	TRBJ1-5	TGTGCCAGCAGTTCCCTGCAGTCAGGTCAGCCCCAGCATTTT	CASSSLQSGQPQHF
.	TRBD2	TRBV6-7	TRBJ2-3	TGTGCCAGCAGTGCCCCGGGACTAGCGAAAGATACGCAGTATTTT	CASSAPGLAKDTQYF
few	.	TRBV4-1	TRBJ1-1	TGCGCCAGCAGCCATGCGGGGAACACTGAAGCTTTCTTT	CASSHAGNTEAFF
.	TRBD1	TRBV25-1	TRBJ2-2	TGTGCCAGCAGTGTTTCACCGGGACAGGTGAACACCGGGGAGCTGTTTTTT	CASSVSPGQVNTGELFF
.	.	TRBV5-1	TRBJ1-1	TGCGCCAGCAGCCCGGGGGTCGCCATGAACACTGAAGCTTTCTTT	CASSPGVAMNTEAFF
.	TRBD1	TRBV12-3/TRBV12-4	TRBJ2-1	TGTGCCAGCAGTTTATATATCCGTGGCCTAGACAGGGGTACTAATGAGCAGTTCTTC	CASSLYIRGLDRGTNEQFF
few	.	TRBV2	TRBJ2-1	TGTGCCAGCGTTAGTAACAGCCGCAATGAGCAGTTCTTC	CASVSNSRNEQFF
few	TRBD1	TRBV7-2	TRBJ1-2	TGTGCCAGCAGCTTAGGACAGGGCCCTAAAGGCTACACCTTC	CASSLGQGPKGYTF
.	.	TRBV6-2/TRBV6-3	TRBJ2-1	TGTGCCAGCAGTTACTTTGGAGGGGCGCTTGAGCAGTTCTTC	CASSYFGGALEQFF
.	.	TRBV7-8	TRBJ1-1	TGTGCCAGCAGCCCCGGGAGCCTCTCCACTGAAGCTTTCTTT	CASSPGSLSTEAFF
.	.	TRBV20-1	TRBJ1-1	TGCAGTGCTAGAAGGAGGAACATTGAAGCTTTCTTT	CSARRRNIEAFF
many	.	TRBV7-8	TRBJ1-5	TGTGCCAGCAGCTTGGGGTTTAGACAGCCCCAGCATTTT	CASSLGFRQPQHF
few	.	TRBV7-2	TRBJ1-4	TGTGCCAGCAGCTTAGTGGGGATGACTAATGAAAAACTGTTTTTT	CASSLVGMTNEKLFF
many	.	TRBV7-2	TRBJ2-1	TGTGCCAGCAGCTTACTAAGTCCCTACAATGAGCAGTTCTTC	CASSLLSPYNEQFF
.	.	TRBV20-1	TRBJ1-5	TGCAGTGCTAGAGCTCCAGTCGGCGATCAGCCCCAGCATTTT	CSARAPVGDQPQHF
.	.	TRBV6-5	TRBJ2-5	TGTGCCAGCAGTAGTCAAGGATACGTCCGCGGGACCCAGTACTTC	CASSSQGYVRGTQYF